This T cell receptor (beta chain) was identified in a study of blood T cell repertoires in COVID-19 (dated by TCRdb to the early 2020s). With regard to the full study: Recovered participants in ImmuneRACE Cohort 3 were defined by two consecutive negative NP/OP PCR tests, clearance by a healthcare professional, or resolution of symptoms. Where HLA class I and class II types were available, the types were taken from metadata supplied by the sample provider, not from assay-based typing. The repertoires were made available in a free public database intended to serve as a resource for research on the immune response to SARS-CoV-2. The samples were drawn from two sources: the first 160 participants of the ongoing ImmuneRACE study, and 1,000 to 1,500 subjects contributed by 6 global collaborators. Subjects who had been exposed to COVID-19, were actively infected with it, or had recovered from it provided the deeply sampled blood TCRbeta repertoires that made up the dataset. Samples covering the acute and convalescent phases of COVID-19 were provided by collaborators in the United States, Italy and Spain. Nearly every sample came with metadata listing a de-identified subject ID, COVID-19 status, age in years and sex. The prospective study material was composed of cDNA or gDNA derived from T cells, B-cell-depleted T cells, or PBMCs. The full study reports these points: The quantity of clinical and demographic metadata differed by source and by participant and was supplied without curation.

A word on this clone: The antigen this receptor binds is unknown. No base quality information exists; no much larger clone differs at one position.

CDR1 and CDR2, per the germline V gene, are SQVTM and ANQGSEA. V gives up 2 bases and J gives up 5 bases, and the segment between their germline ends measures 6 bases. The CDR3 starts with the cysteine, ends with the phenylalanine, and has 11 residues. Kept here is only the CDR3 DNA, which spans 33 bases and is read in frame from base 1. The immunoSEQ Assay, a bias-controlled multiplex PCR, was used to amplify TCRbeta CDR3 regions from genomic DNA. The published analysis was carried out like this. Nucleated cell counts per sample were estimated from amplification of reference gene primers within the assay. Sequence reads were collapsed and filtered to measure the absolute abundance of every unique TCRbeta CDR3 rearrangement. For each sample, productive Simpson clonality was calculated by taking the square root of Simpson's diversity index across productive rearrangements. The clones in this table, taken by TCRdb from immuneACCESS, are in-frame only. Not every clone is retained; where verified, under half of the shortfall comes from an unresolved V gene, and the cause of the rest is unknown. The DNA was the basis for D and trimming; V, J and clone size are from that table. This sample gives approximately 360,000 clones in total; more than 70% of them show up just once. 1.5% to 2% of the sample is held by the ten biggest clonotypes.

Enrolling through a virtual design, the prospective study's participants ranged in age from roughly 18 to 90 years and lived across about two dozen United States geographic areas. To assign participants to cohorts, the prospective study relied on clinical history that participants themselves reported in a screening survey and a study questionnaire. Each participant in the prospective study had whole blood, serum and a nasopharyngeal or oropharyngeal swab collected by mobile phlebotomists. Participants in the prospective study had the option to provide additional blood draws and questionnaires over a roughly two-month period. Prospective study blood samples were shipped either frozen or at room temperature before DNA extraction.

The source is a man aged 40-50 years in a cohort exposed to, infected with or recovered from COVID-19 (not recorded which). The specimen was PBMCs or T cells enriched from blood (not recorded which). The chain employs TRBV29-1 and TRBJ1-2; too little of a D gene remains to name it. The CDR3: CSVERRYGYTF. Here is the DNA: TGCAGCGTTGAAAGGAGATATGGCTACACCTTC.